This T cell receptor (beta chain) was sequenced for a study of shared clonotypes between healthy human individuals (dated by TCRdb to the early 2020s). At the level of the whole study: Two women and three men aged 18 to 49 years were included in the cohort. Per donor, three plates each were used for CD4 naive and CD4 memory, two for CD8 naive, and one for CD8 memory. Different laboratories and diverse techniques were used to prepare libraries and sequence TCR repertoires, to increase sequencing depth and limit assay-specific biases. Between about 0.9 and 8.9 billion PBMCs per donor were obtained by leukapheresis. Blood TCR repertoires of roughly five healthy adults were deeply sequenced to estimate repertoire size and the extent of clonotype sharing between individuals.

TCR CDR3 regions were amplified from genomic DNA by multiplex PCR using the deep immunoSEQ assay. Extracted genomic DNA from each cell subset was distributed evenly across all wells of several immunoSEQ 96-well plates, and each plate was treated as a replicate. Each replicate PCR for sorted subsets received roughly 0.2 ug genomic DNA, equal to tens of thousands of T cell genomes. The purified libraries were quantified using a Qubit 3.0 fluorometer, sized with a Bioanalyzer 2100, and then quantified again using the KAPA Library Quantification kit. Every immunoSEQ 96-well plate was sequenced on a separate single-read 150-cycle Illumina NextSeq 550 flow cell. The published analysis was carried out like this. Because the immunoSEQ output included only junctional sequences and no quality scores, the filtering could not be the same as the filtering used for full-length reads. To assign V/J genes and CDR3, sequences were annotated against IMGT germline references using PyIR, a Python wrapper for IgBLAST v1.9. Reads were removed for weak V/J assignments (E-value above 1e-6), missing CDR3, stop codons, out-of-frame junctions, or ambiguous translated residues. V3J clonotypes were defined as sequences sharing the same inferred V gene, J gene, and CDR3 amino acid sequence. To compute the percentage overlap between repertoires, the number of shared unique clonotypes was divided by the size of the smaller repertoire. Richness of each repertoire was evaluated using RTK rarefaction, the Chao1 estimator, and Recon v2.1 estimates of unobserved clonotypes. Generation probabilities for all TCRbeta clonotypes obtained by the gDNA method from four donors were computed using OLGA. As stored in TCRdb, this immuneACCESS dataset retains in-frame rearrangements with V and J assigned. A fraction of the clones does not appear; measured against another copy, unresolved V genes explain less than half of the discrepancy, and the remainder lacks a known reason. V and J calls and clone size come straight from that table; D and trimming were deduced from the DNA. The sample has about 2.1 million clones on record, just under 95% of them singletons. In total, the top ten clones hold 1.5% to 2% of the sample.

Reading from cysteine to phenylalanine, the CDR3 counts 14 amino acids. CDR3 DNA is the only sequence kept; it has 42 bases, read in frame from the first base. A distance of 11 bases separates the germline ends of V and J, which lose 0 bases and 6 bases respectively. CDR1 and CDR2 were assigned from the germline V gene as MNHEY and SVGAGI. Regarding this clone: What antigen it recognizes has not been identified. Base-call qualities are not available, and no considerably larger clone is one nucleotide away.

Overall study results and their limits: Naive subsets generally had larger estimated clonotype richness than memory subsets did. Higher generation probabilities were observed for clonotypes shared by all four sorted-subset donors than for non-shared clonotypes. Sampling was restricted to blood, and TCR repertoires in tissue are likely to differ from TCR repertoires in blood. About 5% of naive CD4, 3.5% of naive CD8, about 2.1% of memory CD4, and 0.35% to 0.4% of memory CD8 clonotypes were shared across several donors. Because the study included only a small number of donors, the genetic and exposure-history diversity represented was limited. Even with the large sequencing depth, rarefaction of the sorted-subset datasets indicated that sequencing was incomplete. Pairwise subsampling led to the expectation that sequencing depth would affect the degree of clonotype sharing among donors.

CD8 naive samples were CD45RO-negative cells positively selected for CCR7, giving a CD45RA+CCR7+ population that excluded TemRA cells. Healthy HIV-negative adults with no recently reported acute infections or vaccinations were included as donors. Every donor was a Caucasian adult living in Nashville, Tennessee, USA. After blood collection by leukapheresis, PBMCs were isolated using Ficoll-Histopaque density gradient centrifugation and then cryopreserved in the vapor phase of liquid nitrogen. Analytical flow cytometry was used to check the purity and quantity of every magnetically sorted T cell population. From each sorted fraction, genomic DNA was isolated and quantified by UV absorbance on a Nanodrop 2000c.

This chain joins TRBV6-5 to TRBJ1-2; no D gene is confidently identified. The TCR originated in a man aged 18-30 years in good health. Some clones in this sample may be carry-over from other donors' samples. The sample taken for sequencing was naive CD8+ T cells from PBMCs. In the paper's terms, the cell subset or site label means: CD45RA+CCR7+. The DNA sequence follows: TGTGCCAGCAGTTACTCGGCTGGGGTTAATGGCTACACCTTC. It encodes CASSYSAGVNGYTF.